This T cell receptor (beta chain) stems from a study of control samples from healthy donors and cancer patients. There are 14 residues in the CDR3. V was clipped by 7 bases and J by 0 bases, with 12 bases between them. From germline, CDR1 is SGDLS and CDR2 YYNGEE. The repertoire was sequenced with immunoSEQ multiplex PCR; TCRdb's copy has only in-frame clones and lacks some. The sample has about 180,000 clones; nearly 90% are singletons. The sequencing sample was made of blood. The V call is TRBV9, the J call TRBJ2-3; tentatively, D is TRBD2 (5 bases). This clonotype originated in a woman aged 45-65 years in good health. The CDR3 DNA follows: TGTGCCAGCGGCCGGGATCAGAGCACAGATACGCAGTATTTT. Translation: CASGRDQSTDTQYF. The full variable domain, completed using reference TRBV9 and TRBJ2-3, is DSGVTQTPKHLITATGQRVTLRCSPRSGDLSVYWYQQSLDQGLQFLIQYYNGEERAKGNILERFSAQQFPDLHSELNLSSLELGDSALYFCASGRDQSTDTQYFGPGTRLTVL.